A single sample gave rise to the 24 T cell receptor beta chains below, sequenced in a study of T cell responses to AZD1222 COVID-19 vaccine. TCRdb's table, derived via immunoSEQ multiplex PCR, lists solely in-frame clones and lacks some. The table includes 100,000 to 150,000 clones, about 82% detected once. The source material was peripheral blood, sampled 28 days after the second dose of the MenACWY control vaccine. Receptor source: an adult who received the MenACWY meningococcal vaccine as a control.

This clone was observed once. V usage is TRBV24-1 and J usage is TRBJ2-5; TRBD2 matches at 14 bases. V lost 3 bases to trimming and J lost 4 bases; unmatched junction nucleotides: 3. Germline CDR1 reads KGHDR; CDR2 reads SFDVKD. The CDR3 totals 16 residues. The CDR3 protein is CATSDTTSGGGETQYF. The CDR3 coding sequence is TGTGCCACCAGTGATACGACTAGCGGGGGGGGAGAGACCCAGTACTTC.

The chain is built from TRBV25-1 and TRBJ2-1; no reliable D call. This CDR3 has 14 amino acids. The ends were cut back, 9 bases at V and 0 bases at J, with 12 bases in the middle. Germline CDR1 MGHDK, CDR2 SYGVNS. CDR3 sequence (DNA): TGTGCCAGTAAGGCATCTATCTCCTACAATGAGCAGTTCTTC. It yields the protein CASKASISYNEQFF.

The chain joins TRBV4-1 to TRBJ1-3; TRBD1 might be the D (5 bases). This CDR3 contains 15 residues. V was pared by 6 bases and J by 4 bases, with 16 bases between. Germline lookup yields CDR1 MGHRA and CDR2 YSYEKL. The CDR3 DNA reads TGCGCCAGCAGAACCCGGACATTTTCCGGAAACACCATATATTTT. Its translation is CASRTRTFSGNTIYF.

Here the CDR3 reads CATSSGTLRTGELFF. The CDR3 bases are TGTGCCACCAGCAGTGGTACTCTCCGAACCGGGGAGCTGTTTTTT. This chain uses TRBV15 with TRBJ2-2; D remains unclear. With 3 bases removed from V and 5 bases from J, the gap between germline ends came to 13 bases. This CDR3 is 15 amino acids long. CDR1 and CDR2 (germline): LNHNV, YYDKDF (reference sequence).

This clone was observed a single time. This chain connects TRBV5-6 to TRBJ2-7; 8 nucleotides align to TRBD1. The germline V gene encodes CDR1 SGHDT and CDR2 YYEEEE. With V trimmed by 3 bases and J by 7 bases, 12 bases remained unmatched. The CDR3 length is 15 residues. The CDR3 sequence: CASSSNPTGAGEQYV. The CDR3 DNA reads as TGTGCCAGCAGCTCAAACCCGACAGGGGCGGGGGAGCAGTACGTC.

The rearrangement uses TRBV28 and TRBJ2-7; no reliable D call. With 6 bases removed from V and 5 bases from J, the gap between germline ends came to 2 bases. CDR3 length: 9 residues. The germline gives CDR1 MDHEN, CDR2 SYDVKM. The CDR3 coding sequence is TGTGCCAGCAGGAACGAGCAGTACGTC. It is translated as CASRNEQYV.

The rearrangement joins TRBV21-1 to TRBJ1-1; TRBD1 was called by the table and not checked on the DNA. TRBV21-1 is a pseudogene segment. The CDR3 is 14 amino acids. In nucleotides, the CDR3 is TGTGCCAGCAGGGGGCGAAAGGGGAACACTGAAGCTTTCTTT. It is translated as CASRGRKGNTEAFF.

This chain links TRBV6-2 or TRBV6-3 with TRBJ2-7; tentatively, D is TRBD2 (6 bases). This CDR3 spans 16 amino acids. The germline V gene encodes CDR1 MNHEY and CDR2 SVGEGT. Deletions cut 6 bases from V and 7 bases from J, with 25 bases between. In DNA form, the CDR3 reads TGTGCCAGCAGCCGCACTACTAGCTCCTACCCTTCTGAGCAGTACTTC. The encoded protein is CASSRTTSSYPSEQYF.

A note on this clone: This same CDR3 is encoded by further DNA sequences in the sample. V is TRBV10-3 and J is TRBJ2-5, with D hard to call. In germline, CDR1 is ENHRY, CDR2 SYGVKD. Trimming stripped 0 bases from V and 2 bases from J, with 7 bases between. The CDR3 spans 14 residues. CDR3 sequence: CAISESNSQETQYF. As DNA, the CDR3 is TGTGCCATCAGTGAGTCAAACAGTCAAGAGACCCAGTACTTC.

J is TRBJ2-7 and V is TRBV23-1, with 8 nucleotides matching TRBD1. TRBV23-1 is labeled an ORF, and its function is uncertain. V shed 6 bases and J 2 bases; nucleotides not matched to a gene: 6. There are 14 residues in the CDR3. For the CDR3, the DNA is TGCGCCAGCAGCGCAGGGGGCGAAGCCTACGAGCAGTACTTC. This gives the protein CASSAGGEAYEQYF.

V usage is TRBV28 and J usage is TRBJ2-3; D uncertain. Germline V gene lookup returns CDR1 MDHEN and CDR2 SYDVKM. Between the trimmed V and J ends, which lost 5 bases and 10 bases, there was a span of 10 bases. This CDR3 has 11 residues. CDR3: CASSQPLAQYF. The CDR3 DNA sequence: TGTGCCAGCAGTCAGCCCCTTGCGCAGTATTTT.

This clone was observed a few times. The sample holds other DNA sequences that translate to the same CDR3. CDR3 region: CAISESRQGNTEAFF. The CDR3 coding sequence is TGTGCCATCAGTGAGTCGCGGCAGGGGAACACTGAAGCTTTCTTT. V gene TRBV10-3 combines with J gene TRBJ1-1, with TRBD1 as a possible D gene (5 bases). This CDR3 contains 15 residues. V was clipped by 0 bases and J by 1 base, with 9 bases between them. CDR1 and CDR2 from the germline V gene are ENHRY and SYGVKD.

V gene TRBV5-1 combines with J gene TRBJ1-4; no definite D call. The CDR3 consists of 16 residues. V shed 4 bases and J shed 5 bases, with 18 bases lying between them. Germline V gene sequence: CDR1 SGHRS, CDR2 YFSETQ. CDR3 in DNA: TGCGCCAGCAGCCTTCAACCTGGGATCCAAAATGAAAAACTGTTTTTT. It encodes CASSLQPGIQNEKLFF.

The chain combines TRBV18 with TRBJ1-2; 9 nucleotides align to TRBD1. The CDR3 has 13 amino acids. CDR1 is KGHSH, CDR2 LQKENI, per germline. Losses at the gene ends were 6 bases for V and 8 bases for J; bases not matched to a gene: 7. The CDR3 coding sequence is TGTGCCAGCTCCCCCGACAGGGGGGAAGGCTACACCTTC. This sequence encodes CASSPDRGEGYTF.

V gene TRBV27 combines with J gene TRBJ1-4, with D tentatively TRBD1 (5 bases). CDR3 size: 16 residues. The V end was cut by 5 bases, the J end by 8 bases, with 21 bases between. Germline loops: CDR1 MNHEY, CDR2 SMNVEV (reference sequence). The CDR3 region is CASSPSPLGVGEKLFF. Here the CDR3 DNA reads TGTGCCAGCAGTCCCTCACCTCTGGGGGTTGGCGAAAAACTGTTTTTT.

This clone was observed a few times. This chain connects TRBV6-1 to TRBJ2-7; D is perhaps TRBD2 (6 bases). Looked up from germline, CDR1 is MNHNS and CDR2 is SASEGT. This CDR3 comprises 16 residues. With 3 bases removed from V and 3 bases from J, the gap between germline ends came to 18 bases. CDR3 protein: CASSERSGTEGYEQYV. CDR3 sequence (DNA): TGTGCCAGCAGTGAGAGGTCCGGGACGGAGGGCTACGAGCAGTACGTC.

The J gene is TRBJ1-1, the V gene TRBV5-1, with D perhaps matching TRBD1 (5 bases). From germline, CDR1 is SGHRS and CDR2 YFSETQ. The CDR3 covers 15 residues. Trimming removed 0 bases from V and 1 base from J, with 10 bases in between. This chain's CDR3 is CASSLGGARNTEAFF. CDR3 coding DNA: TGCGCCAGCAGCTTGGGAGGGGCTCGGAACACTGAAGCTTTCTTT.

The rearrangement joins TRBV5-8 to TRBJ2-1, with D unresolved. Trimming cost V 2 bases and J 6 bases, with 9 bases left between them. The CDR3 totals 13 residues. CDR1 is SGHTS and CDR2 is YDEGEE in the germline V gene. In nucleotides, the CDR3 is TGTGCCAGCAGCTTCGGACCCACCAATGAGCAGTTCTTC. It is translated as CASSFGPTNEQFF.

The rearrangement uses TRBV5-1 and TRBJ2-7; D unresolved. The CDR3 length is 12 residues. Deletions cut 4 bases from V and 0 bases from J, with 5 bases between. Germline CDR1 and CDR2: SGHRS and YFSETQ. The CDR3 loop reads CASSGRSYEQYF. CDR3 coding DNA: TGCGCCAGCAGCGGCCGCTCCTACGAGCAGTACTTC.

The rearrangement joins TRBV6-5 to TRBJ2-2; D remains unclear. Germline V CDR1 and CDR2: MNHEY, SVGAGI. This CDR3 contains 14 residues. Trimming took 6 bases from V and 3 from J, leaving 11 bases between them. CDR3 region: CASSFMRDTGELFF. The CDR3 nucleotides read TGTGCCAGCAGCTTTATGAGAGACACCGGGGAGCTGTTTTTT.

This chain links TRBV24-1 with TRBJ2-2; possibly TRBD2 for D (6 bases). CDR3 length: 18 residues. Per the germline V gene, CDR1 is KGHDR and CDR2 is SFDVKD. Trimming took 0 bases from V and 1 from J, leaving 14 bases between them. The CDR3 DNA reads as TGTGCCACCAGTGATTTGAATAGGCCAGCGGGGAACACCGGGGAGCTGTTTTTT. It codes for CATSDLNRPAGNTGELFF.

This clone came up once. Here the CDR3 reads CASSRDRDQPQHF. DNA of the CDR3: TGTGCCAGCAGCCGGGACAGAGATCAGCCCCAGCATTTT. This chain connects TRBV7-3 to TRBJ1-5, with TRBD1 identical over 7 bases. V shed 5 bases, J shed 5 bases, and the junction held 3 bases outside the gene matches. Germline loops: CDR1 SGHTA, CDR2 FQGTGA. CDR3 length equals 13 residues.

V gene TRBV28 combines with J gene TRBJ2-6; 8 nucleotides align to TRBD1. Germline values: CDR1 MDHEN, CDR2 SYDVKM. The trim removed 10 bases at V and 0 bases at J, leaving 5 bases unmatched. The CDR3 has 15 amino acids. The CDR3 reads CAINTGGSGANVLTF. The CDR3 region has the DNA TGTGCCATCAACACAGGGGGCTCTGGGGCCAACGTCCTGACTTTC.

The rearrangement uses TRBV19 and TRBJ1-5; no firm D call. Trimming stripped 6 bases from V and 2 bases from J, with 11 bases between. The germline V gene encodes CDR1 LNHDA and CDR2 SQIVND (reference sequence). The CDR3 totals 14 residues. The CDR3 sequence is CASRLMAGNQPQHF. The CDR3 coding sequence is TGTGCCAGTAGACTTATGGCCGGCAATCAGCCCCAGCATTTT. The full variable domain, in which reference TRBV19 and TRBJ1-5 provide the parts outside the CDR3, is DGGITQSPKYLFRKEGQNVTLSCEQNLNHDAMYWYRQDPGQGLRLIYYSQIVNDFQKGDIAEGYSVSREKKESFPLTVTSAQKNPTAFYLCASRLMAGNQPQHFGDGTRLSIL.